The clone carrying this TCR beta chain was recorded a few times. TCRdb keeps only in-frame clones here, not all; method: immunoSEQ multiplex PCR. The top ten hold approximately 12% of the sample, which has 150,000 to 250,000 clones, roughly four fifths seen once. Study members were between 18 and 89 years old and lived in over 20 US regions. Cohort allocation depended upon clinical history that participants reported. The germline CDR1 and CDR2 sequences are MDHEN and SYDVKM. The CDR3 sequence is 12 residues long. Trimming at V came to 6 bases and at J to 3 bases, leaving 2 bases not matched to a gene. The sample comes from a study of blood T cell repertoires in COVID-19.

This chain connects TRBV28 to TRBJ2-7, with 7 bases that match TRBD2. The sequenced sample was PBMCs or T cells enriched from blood (not recorded which). The receptor comes from a man aged 40-49 years who had recovered from COVID-19. CDR3 nucleotides: TGTGCCAGCAGCAGGACTAGCTACGAGCAGTACTTC. It encodes CASSRTSYEQYF.